This T cell receptor (beta chain) stems from a study of CD8 T cells in Susac syndrome. The study used healthy donors as controls matched for age and sex. FACS enriched CD8+ TEMRA cells, while bulk CD8+ and CD4+ were negatively isolated. CDR3 length: 15 residues. Looked up from germline, CDR1 is LNHDA and CDR2 is SQIVND (reference sequence). V was pared by 2 bases and J by 3 bases, with 14 bases between. Reverse transcription of roughly 0.5 to 1 ug RNA used random hexamers. The amplification used immunoSEQ multiplex PCR on TCR beta CDR3; it spanned 54 Vbeta and 13 Jbeta. One entry per CDR3 protein, called by TCRdb with MiXCR from the immunoSEQ multiplex PCR reads. The sample has roughly 200,000 distinct CDR3 sequences; 85% to 95% are singletons.

The chain couples TRBV19 to TRBJ2-7; D possibly matches TRBD1 or TRBD2 (5 bases each). The sequencing sample was made of CD4+ T cells from PBMCs. The clonotype was recovered from a human donor in good health. The CDR3 coding sequence is TGTGCCAGTAGTATATACTGGGACCGCGACTACGAGCAGTACTTC. It yields the protein CASSIYWDRDYEQYF.